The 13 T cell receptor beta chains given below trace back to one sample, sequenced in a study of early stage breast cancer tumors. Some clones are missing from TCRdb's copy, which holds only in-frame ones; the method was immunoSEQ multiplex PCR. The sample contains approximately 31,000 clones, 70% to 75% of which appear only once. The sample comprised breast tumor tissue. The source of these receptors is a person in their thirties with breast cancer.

The CDR3 region has the DNA TGTGCCAGCAGCTCGCCGGGGCTAGCGGGAGCCGGGGAGCTGTTTTTT. It yields the protein CASSSPGLAGAGELFF. V and J are TRBV13 and TRBJ2-2; TRBD2 aligns across 10 bases. Germline V lookup: CDR1 PRHDT, CDR2 FYEKMQ (reference sequence). The CDR3 has 16 residues. V lost 4 bases, J lost 6 bases, and 8 bases stayed unmatched.

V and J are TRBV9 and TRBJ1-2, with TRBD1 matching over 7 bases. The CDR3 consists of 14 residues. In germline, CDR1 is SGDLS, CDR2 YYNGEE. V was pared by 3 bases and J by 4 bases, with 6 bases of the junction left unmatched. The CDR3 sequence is CASSGSGGPYGYTF. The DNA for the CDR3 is TGTGCCAGCAGCGGATCAGGGGGACCCTATGGCTACACCTTC.

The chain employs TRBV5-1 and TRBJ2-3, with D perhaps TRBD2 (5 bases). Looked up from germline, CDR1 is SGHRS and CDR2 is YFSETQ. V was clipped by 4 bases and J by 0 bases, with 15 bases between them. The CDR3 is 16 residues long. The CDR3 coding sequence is TGCGCCAGCAGCCAAGGATTAGCGTCTAGCACAGATACGCAGTATTTT. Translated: CASSQGLASSTDTQYF.

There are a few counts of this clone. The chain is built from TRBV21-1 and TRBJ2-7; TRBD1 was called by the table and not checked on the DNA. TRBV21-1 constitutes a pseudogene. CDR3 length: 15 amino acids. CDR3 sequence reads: CASTLTGTGPYEQYF. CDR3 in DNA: TGTGCCAGCACCCTAACCGGGACAGGGCCCTACGAGCAGTACTTC.

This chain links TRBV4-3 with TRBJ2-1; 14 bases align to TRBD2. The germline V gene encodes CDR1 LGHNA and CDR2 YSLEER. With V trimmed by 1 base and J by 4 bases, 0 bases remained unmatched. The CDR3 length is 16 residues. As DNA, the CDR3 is TGCGCCAGCAGCCAAGGACTAGCGGGAGGGTACAATGAGCAGTTCTTC. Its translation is CASSQGLAGGYNEQFF.

CDR3 loop: CASIQQVYEQYF. The CDR3 region has the DNA TGTGCCAGCATACAACAGGTTTACGAGCAGTACTTC. This sequence joins TRBV2 and TRBJ2-7; D is perhaps TRBD1 (5 bases). Per the germline V gene, CDR1 is SNHLY and CDR2 is FYNNEI. This CDR3 is 12 amino acids long. Trimming stripped 7 bases from V and 4 bases from J, with 11 bases between.

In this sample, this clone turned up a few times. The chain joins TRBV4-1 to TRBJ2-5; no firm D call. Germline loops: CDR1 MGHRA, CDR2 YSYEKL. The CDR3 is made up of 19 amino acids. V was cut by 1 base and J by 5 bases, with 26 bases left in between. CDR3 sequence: CASSQGNIEGWTLVETQYF. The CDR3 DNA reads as TGCGCCAGCAGCCAAGGCAACATAGAAGGTTGGACCCTCGTGGAGACCCAGTACTTC.

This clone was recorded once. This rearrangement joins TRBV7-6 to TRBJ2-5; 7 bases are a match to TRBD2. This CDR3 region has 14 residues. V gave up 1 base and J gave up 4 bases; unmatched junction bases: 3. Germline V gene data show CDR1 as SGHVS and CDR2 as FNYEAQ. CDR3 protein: CASSLGGSRETQYF. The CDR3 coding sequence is TGTGCCAGCAGCTTAGGCGGGAGTAGAGAGACCCAGTACTTC.

The CDR3 is CASSEGQGGNEQFF. The CDR3 region has the DNA TGTGCCAGCAGTGAAGGACAGGGAGGCAATGAGCAGTTCTTC. The chain combines TRBV6-1 with TRBJ2-1; D is possibly TRBD1 (7 bases). The CDR3 has 14 amino acids. CDR1 and CDR2 from the germline V gene are MNHNS and SASEGT. Trimming left V 1 base short and J 6 bases short, with 10 bases between.

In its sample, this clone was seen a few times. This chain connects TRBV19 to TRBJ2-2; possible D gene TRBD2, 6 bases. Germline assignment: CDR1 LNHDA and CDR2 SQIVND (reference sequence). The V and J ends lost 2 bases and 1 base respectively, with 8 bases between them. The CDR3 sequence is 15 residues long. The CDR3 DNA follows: TGTGCCAGTAGTATAAGACTAGTGAACACCGGGGAGCTGTTTTTT. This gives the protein CASSIRLVNTGELFF.

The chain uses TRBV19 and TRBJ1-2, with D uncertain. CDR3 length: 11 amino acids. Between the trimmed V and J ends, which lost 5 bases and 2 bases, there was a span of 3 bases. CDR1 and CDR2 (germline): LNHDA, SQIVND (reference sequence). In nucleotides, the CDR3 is TGTGCCAGTAGTCCCAACTATGGCTACACCTTC. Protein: CASSPNYGYTF.

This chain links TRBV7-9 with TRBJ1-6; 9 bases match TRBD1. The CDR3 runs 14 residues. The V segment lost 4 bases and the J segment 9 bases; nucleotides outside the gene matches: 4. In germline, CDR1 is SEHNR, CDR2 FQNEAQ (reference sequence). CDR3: CASSWDRVGSPLHF. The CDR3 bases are TGTGCCAGCAGCTGGGACAGGGTAGGTTCACCCCTCCACTTT.

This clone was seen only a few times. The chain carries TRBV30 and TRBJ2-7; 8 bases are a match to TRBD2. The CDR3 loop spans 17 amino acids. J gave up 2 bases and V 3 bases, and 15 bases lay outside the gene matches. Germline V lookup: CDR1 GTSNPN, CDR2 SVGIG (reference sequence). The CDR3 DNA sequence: TGTGCCTGGAGCCGACCGCCGCGGCTAGCGGGCACCTACGAGCAGTACTTC. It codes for CAWSRPPRLAGTYEQYF.